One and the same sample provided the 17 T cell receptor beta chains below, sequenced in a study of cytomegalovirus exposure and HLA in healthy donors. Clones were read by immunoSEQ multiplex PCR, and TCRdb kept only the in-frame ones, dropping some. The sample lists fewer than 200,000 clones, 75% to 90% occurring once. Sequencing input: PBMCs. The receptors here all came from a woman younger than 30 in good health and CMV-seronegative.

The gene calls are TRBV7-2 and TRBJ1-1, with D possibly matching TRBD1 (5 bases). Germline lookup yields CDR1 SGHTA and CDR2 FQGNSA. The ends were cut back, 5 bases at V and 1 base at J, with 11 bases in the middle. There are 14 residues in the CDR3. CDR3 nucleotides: TGTGCCAGCAGCCTGGGGGGGAGGAACACTGAAGCTTTCTTT. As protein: CASSLGGRNTEAFF.

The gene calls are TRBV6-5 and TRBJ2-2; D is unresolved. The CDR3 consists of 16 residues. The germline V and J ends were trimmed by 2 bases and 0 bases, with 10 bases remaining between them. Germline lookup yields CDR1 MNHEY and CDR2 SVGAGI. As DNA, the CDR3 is TGTGCCAGCAGTTACCAGGATATAACGAACACCGGGGAGCTGTTTTTT. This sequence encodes CASSYQDITNTGELFF.

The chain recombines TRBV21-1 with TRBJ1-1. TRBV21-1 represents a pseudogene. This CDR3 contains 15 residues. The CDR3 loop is CASRFVEYLNTEAFF. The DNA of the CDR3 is TGTGCCAGCAGATTCGTAGAATACCTGAACACTGAAGCTTTCTTT.

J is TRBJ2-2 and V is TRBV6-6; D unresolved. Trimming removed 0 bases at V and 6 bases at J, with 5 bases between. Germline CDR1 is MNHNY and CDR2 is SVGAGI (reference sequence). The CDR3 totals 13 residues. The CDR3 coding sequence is TGTGCCAGCAGTTACTCACCAGCCGGGGAGCTGTTTTTT. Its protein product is CASSYSPAGELFF.

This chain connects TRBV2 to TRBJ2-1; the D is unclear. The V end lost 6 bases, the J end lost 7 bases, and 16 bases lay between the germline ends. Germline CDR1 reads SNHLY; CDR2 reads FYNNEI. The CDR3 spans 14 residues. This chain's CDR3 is CASSPNSQANEQFF. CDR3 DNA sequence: TGTGCCAGCAGCCCCAACAGCCAGGCGAATGAGCAGTTCTTC.

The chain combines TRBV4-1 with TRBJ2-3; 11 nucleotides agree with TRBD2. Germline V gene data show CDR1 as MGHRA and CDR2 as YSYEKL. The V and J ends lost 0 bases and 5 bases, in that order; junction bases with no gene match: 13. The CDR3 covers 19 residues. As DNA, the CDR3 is TGCGCCAGCAGCCAAGAAGAGGTAGCGGGAGGGCCGATGGGAGATACGCAGTATTTT. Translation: CASSQEEVAGGPMGDTQYF.

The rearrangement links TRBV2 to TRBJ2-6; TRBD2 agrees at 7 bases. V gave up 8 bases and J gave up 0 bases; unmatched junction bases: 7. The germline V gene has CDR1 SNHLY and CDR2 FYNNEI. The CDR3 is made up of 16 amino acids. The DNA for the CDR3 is TGTGCCAGCGGAGGGGAGGGCCCCTCTGGGGCCAACGTCCTGACTTTC. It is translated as CASGGEGPSGANVLTF.

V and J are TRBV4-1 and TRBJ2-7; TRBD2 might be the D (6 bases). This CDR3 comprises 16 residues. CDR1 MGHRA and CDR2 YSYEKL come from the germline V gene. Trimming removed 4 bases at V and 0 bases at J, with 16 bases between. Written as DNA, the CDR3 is TGCGCCAGCAGCCCGCTTACTAGCCGTAGCTCCTACGAGCAGTACTTC. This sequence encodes CASSPLTSRSSYEQYF.

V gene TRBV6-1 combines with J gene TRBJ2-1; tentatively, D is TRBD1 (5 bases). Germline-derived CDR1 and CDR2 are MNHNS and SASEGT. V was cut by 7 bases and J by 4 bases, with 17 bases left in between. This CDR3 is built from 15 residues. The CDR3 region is CASKWEQATYNEQFF. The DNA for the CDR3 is TGTGCCAGCAAATGGGAACAGGCGACGTACAATGAGCAGTTCTTC.

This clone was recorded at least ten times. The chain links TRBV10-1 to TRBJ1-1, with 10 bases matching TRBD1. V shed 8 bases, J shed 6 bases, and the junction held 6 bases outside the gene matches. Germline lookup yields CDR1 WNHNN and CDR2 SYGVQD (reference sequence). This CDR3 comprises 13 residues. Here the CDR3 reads CASGDRGPAEAFF. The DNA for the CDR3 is TGCGCCAGCGGGGACAGGGGCCCCGCTGAAGCTTTCTTT.

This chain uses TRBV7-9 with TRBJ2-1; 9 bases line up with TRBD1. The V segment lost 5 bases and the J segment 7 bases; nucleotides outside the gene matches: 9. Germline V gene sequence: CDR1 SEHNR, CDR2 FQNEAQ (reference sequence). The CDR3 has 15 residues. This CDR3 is CASSPPGQGGNEQFF. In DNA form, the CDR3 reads TGTGCCAGCAGCCCCCCGGGACAGGGTGGTAATGAGCAGTTCTTC.

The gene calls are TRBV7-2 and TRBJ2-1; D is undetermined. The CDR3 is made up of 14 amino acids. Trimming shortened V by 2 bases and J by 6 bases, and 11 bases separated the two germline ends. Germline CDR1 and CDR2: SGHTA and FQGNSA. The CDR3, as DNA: TGTGCCAGCAGCTTACTATCTCTTGGCAATGAGCAGTTCTTC. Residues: CASSLLSLGNEQFF. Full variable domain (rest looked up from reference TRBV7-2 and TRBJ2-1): GAGVSQSPSNKVTEKGKDVELRCDPISGHTALYWYRQSLGQGLEFLIYFQGNSAPDKSGLPSDRFSAERTGGSVSTLTIQRTQQEDSAVYLCASSLLSLGNEQFFGPGTRLTVL.

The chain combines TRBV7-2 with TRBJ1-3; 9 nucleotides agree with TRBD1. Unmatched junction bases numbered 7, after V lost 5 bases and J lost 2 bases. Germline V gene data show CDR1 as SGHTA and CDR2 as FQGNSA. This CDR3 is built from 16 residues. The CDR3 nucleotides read TGTGCCAGCAGCCACCGGGACAGGGTAACTGGAAACACCATATATTTT. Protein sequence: CASSHRDRVTGNTIYF.

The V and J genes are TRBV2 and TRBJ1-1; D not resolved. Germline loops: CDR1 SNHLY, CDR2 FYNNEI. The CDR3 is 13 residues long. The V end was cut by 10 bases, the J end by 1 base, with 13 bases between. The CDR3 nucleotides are TGTGCCACCGCCCTTAGCTGGAACACTGAAGCTTTCTTT. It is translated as CATALSWNTEAFF. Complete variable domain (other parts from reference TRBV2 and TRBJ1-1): EPEVTQTPSHQVTQMGQEVILRCVPISNHLYFYWYRQILGQKVEFLVSFYNNEISEKSEIFDDQFSVERPDGSNFTLKIRSTKLEDSAMYFCATALSWNTEAFFGQGTRLTVV.

The CDR3 DNA reads TGTGCCAGCAGCTTAGCGTCCGGGACAGGGGGCGCGCAGGGCTACACCTTC. Residues: CASSLASGTGGAQGYTF. The chain joins TRBV7-2 to TRBJ1-2; 12 nucleotides align to TRBD1. The germline CDR1 and CDR2 sequences are SGHTA and FQGNSA. The CDR3 has 17 amino acids. The V segment lost 0 bases and the J segment 8 bases; nucleotides outside the gene matches: 10.

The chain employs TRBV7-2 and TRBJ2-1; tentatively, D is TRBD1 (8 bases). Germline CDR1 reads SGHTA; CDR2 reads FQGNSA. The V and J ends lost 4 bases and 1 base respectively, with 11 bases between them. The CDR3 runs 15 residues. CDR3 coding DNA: TGTGCCAGCAGCTACAGGGGGGGGTCCTACAATGAGCAGTTCTTC. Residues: CASSYRGGSYNEQFF.

The CDR3 region is CASSGRAAHNEQFF. The CDR3 DNA is TGTGCCAGCAGCGGGAGGGCCGCTCACAATGAGCAGTTCTTC. V is TRBV9 and J is TRBJ2-1; D perhaps matches TRBD2 (6 bases). Germline V CDR1 and CDR2: SGDLS, YYNGEE. CDR3 length equals 14 residues. Trimming cost V 3 bases and J 5 bases, with 12 bases left between them.